Below, 28 T cell receptor beta chains from the same sample are listed, as sequenced in a study of control samples from healthy donors and cancer patients. The repertoire was sequenced with immunoSEQ multiplex PCR; TCRdb's copy has only in-frame clones and lacks some. The sample consists of some 150,000 clones, about 93% of them appearing once. The sample consisted of blood. These receptors were obtained from a woman aged 55 to 70 in good health.

Here the CDR3 reads CASSPDRGLYNEQFF. The CDR3 coding sequence is TGTGCCAGTTCCCCGGACAGGGGGCTATACAATGAGCAGTTCTTC. The chain is built from TRBV6-5 and TRBJ2-1, with 11 positions matching TRBD1. The V gene end was trimmed by 9 bases and the J gene end by 4 bases; junction bases not matched to a gene: 8. The CDR3 runs to 15 residues. CDR1 MNHEY and CDR2 SVGAGI come from the germline V gene.

The CDR3 bases are TGTGCCAGCAGGGATAACAGGGGGTCTGGAAACACCATATATTTT. This encodes CASRDNRGSGNTIYF. V usage is TRBV7-2 and J usage is TRBJ1-3; 8 bases match TRBD1. Germline trimming cut 6 bases from V and 1 base from J; bases unmatched to any gene: 5. Germline V gene data show CDR1 as SGHTA and CDR2 as FQGNSA. The CDR3 runs 15 residues.

The chain is built from TRBV5-4 and TRBJ1-1, with TRBD1 as a possible D gene (5 bases). CDR1 and CDR2 (germline): SGHNT, YYREEE (reference sequence). Trimming left V 4 bases short and J 0 bases short, with 10 bases between. The CDR3 length is 14 residues. DNA of the CDR3: TGTGCCAGCAGCCCCGGAGGGGTGAACACTGAAGCTTTCTTT. Its translation is CASSPGGVNTEAFF. The variable domain in full, completed from reference TRBV5-4 and TRBJ1-1, reads ETGVTQSPTHLIKTRGQQVTLRCSSQSGHNTVSWYQQALGQGPQFIFQYYREEENGRGNFPPRFSGLQFPNYSSELNVNALELDDSALYLCASSPGGVNTEAFFGQGTRLTVV.

This clone has a single count. The rearrangement joins TRBV3-1 (or the pseudogene TRBV3-2) to TRBJ1-1, with 8 bases aligning to TRBD1. The CDR3 has 15 residues. The V and J ends lost 2 bases and 5 bases, in that order; junction bases with no gene match: 7. Germline V gives CDR1 LGHDT, CDR2 YNNKEL (reference sequence). The CDR3 DNA is TGTGCCAGCAGCCAATCCGGCAGGGGGCGAACTGAAGCTTTCTTT. It is translated as CASSQSGRGRTEAFF.

V gene TRBV2 combines with J gene TRBJ2-5, with 8 bases fitting TRBD1. The germline V gene encodes CDR1 SNHLY and CDR2 FYNNEI. The CDR3 is 14 residues long. After removal of 6 bases from V and 1 base from J, the junction contained 4 bases not matched to a gene. The CDR3 reads CASRLQGGQETQYF. In DNA form, the CDR3 reads TGTGCCAGCAGGCTACAGGGGGGCCAAGAGACCCAGTACTTC.

The chain couples TRBV7-2 to TRBJ2-2; D possibly corresponds to TRBD1 (6 bases). Germline CDR1 and CDR2: SGHTA and FQGNSA. Trimming removed 1 base at V and 4 bases at J, with 10 bases between. The CDR3 is made up of 15 amino acids. The CDR3: CASSLGRGLTGELFF. The CDR3 bases are TGTGCCAGCAGCTTAGGCAGGGGTCTCACCGGGGAGCTGTTTTTT.

This clone was seen once. J is TRBJ2-5 and V is TRBV7-2, with D uncertain. Germline-derived CDR1 and CDR2 are SGHTA and FQGNSA. The CDR3 extends over 14 amino acids. V gave up 5 bases and J gave up 5 bases, with 15 bases separating them. CDR3 in DNA: TGTGCCAGCAGCCCCTCTATAGGCTGGGAGACCCAGTACTTC. As protein: CASSPSIGWETQYF. The variable domain in full, with the rest retrieved from reference TRBV7-2 and TRBJ2-5, is GAGVSQSPSNKVTEKGKDVELRCDPISGHTALYWYRQSLGQGLEFLIYFQGNSAPDKSGLPSDRFSAERTGGSVSTLTIQRTQQEDSAVYLCASSPSIGWETQYFGPGTRLLVL.

This chain uses TRBV5-6 with TRBJ1-5; D unresolved. The germline CDR1 and CDR2 sequences are SGHDT and YYEEEE. This CDR3 has 14 residues. Between the trimmed V and J ends, which lost 1 base and 4 bases, there was a span of 9 bases. The CDR3 reads CASSLLVSNQPQHF. The CDR3 DNA is TGTGCCAGCAGCTTGTTGGTCTCGAATCAGCCCCAGCATTTT.

This clone was seen just once. This chain joins TRBV30 and TRBJ1-4; no definite D call. This CDR3 region has 13 residues. Trimming removed 2 bases at V and 4 bases at J, with 8 bases between. Germline CDR1 is GTSNPN and CDR2 is SVGIG (reference sequence). CDR3: CAWSWSYNEKLFF. In DNA, the CDR3 is TGTGCCTGGAGTTGGAGCTATAATGAAAAACTGTTTTTT.

The chain carries TRBV18 and TRBJ1-1; 9 positions agree with TRBD1. The germline V gene has CDR1 KGHSH and CDR2 LQKENI. J was trimmed by 11 bases and V by 3 bases; bases with no gene match: 4. The CDR3 sequence is 12 residues long. Here the CDR3 reads CASSPDRGEAFF. The CDR3 nucleotides read TGTGCCAGCTCACCCGACAGGGGGGAGGCTTTCTTT.

The V gene is TRBV7-2, the J gene TRBJ1-5; no firm D call. The CDR3 is made up of 15 amino acids. Germline V gives CDR1 SGHTA, CDR2 FQGNSA. Trimming shortened V by 0 bases and J by 8 bases, and 14 bases separated the two germline ends. The CDR3, as DNA: TGTGCCAGCAGCTTAGCCACTACTGCGGTTGAGCCCCAGCATTTT. Translated, it gives CASSLATTAVEPQHF.

This clone turned up a few times. The J gene is TRBJ2-3, the V gene TRBV5-1; D is ambiguous. The V and J ends lost 0 bases and 4 bases respectively, with 3 bases between them. The CDR3 totals 12 residues. In germline, CDR1 is SGHRS, CDR2 YFSETQ. Written as DNA, the CDR3 is TGCGCCAGCAGCTTGGGGGCAGATACGCAGTATTTT. As protein: CASSLGADTQYF. Supplemented by reference TRBV5-1 and TRBJ2-3, the full variable domain reads KAGVTQTPRYLIKTRGQQVTLSCSPISGHRSVSWYQQTPGQGLQFLFEYFSETQRNKGNFPGRFSGRQFSNSRSEMNVSTLELGDSALYLCASSLGADTQYFGPGTRLTVL.

This chain connects TRBV7-9 to TRBJ2-7; D could derive from TRBD1 or TRBD2 (6 bases each). CDR3 length equals 13 residues. The V and J ends lost 5 bases and 9 bases respectively, with 17 bases between them. Germline V gives CDR1 SEHNR, CDR2 FQNEAQ (reference sequence). The CDR3 is CASSERSGASQYF. The CDR3 DNA follows: TGTGCCAGCAGCGAAAGGTCGGGGGCGTCGCAGTACTTC. Filled out from reference TRBV7-9 and TRBJ2-7, the complete variable domain reads DTGVSQNPRHKITKRGQNVTFRCDPISEHNRLYWYRQTLGQGPEFLTYFQNEAQLEKSRLLSDRFSAERPKGSFSTLEIQRTEQGDSAMYLCASSERSGASQYFGPGTRLTVT.

The rearrangement joins TRBV2 to TRBJ2-2, with D perhaps matching TRBD2 (6 bases). The CDR3 totals 14 residues. Germline loops: CDR1 SNHLY, CDR2 FYNNEI. Trimming took 6 bases from V and 2 from J, leaving 10 bases between them. CDR3 nucleotide sequence: TGTGCCAGCAGGGGGGACTCAAACACCGGGGAGCTGTTTTTT. Amino acids: CASRGDSNTGELFF.

The chain is built from TRBV6-2 or TRBV6-3 and TRBJ1-2, with D possibly being TRBD1 (6 bases). CDR1 MNHEY and CDR2 SVGEGT come from the germline V gene. V shed 2 bases and J shed 4 bases, with 11 bases lying between them. The CDR3 sequence is 14 residues long. This chain's CDR3 is CASSYAGDIYGYTF. The CDR3 DNA is TGTGCCAGCAGTTACGCAGGGGACATCTATGGCTACACCTTC.

To note about this clone: One end of the junction does not line up with germline, which may come from a read error. V is TRBV5-1 and J is TRBJ2-5; TRBD2 aligns across 9 bases. CDR3 length: 13 amino acids. Germline V CDR1 and CDR2: SGHRS, YFSETQ. DNA for the CDR3: TGCGCCAGCAGCTCTCGCGGGGGGGTACGCCAAGACTTC. Residues: CASSSRGGVRQDF.

The rearrangement joins TRBV6-2 or TRBV6-3 to TRBJ2-3; tentative D call: TRBD1 (5 bases). V was cut by 5 bases and J by 2 bases, with 20 bases left in between. This CDR3 contains 17 residues. CDR1 is MNHEY, CDR2 SVGEGT, per germline. CDR3: CASSPWTLENSTDTQYF. The CDR3 DNA sequence: TGTGCCAGCAGTCCGTGGACACTCGAAAACTCCACAGATACGCAGTATTTT.

The chain joins TRBV11-2 to TRBJ1-5, with D possibly being TRBD1 (6 bases). V was shortened by 1 base and J by 2 bases, with 9 bases between the two germline ends. The CDR3 contains 15 residues. CDR1 SGHAT and CDR2 FQNNGV come from the germline V gene. CDR3 in amino acids: CASSLASGGNQPQHF. Here the CDR3 DNA reads TGTGCCAGCAGCTTAGCTTCAGGGGGCAATCAGCCCCAGCATTTT.

This chain links TRBV6-2 or TRBV6-3 with TRBJ1-1; no clear D. V lost 2 bases, J lost 1 base, and 14 bases lay in between. Germline loops: CDR1 MNHEY, CDR2 SVGEGT. This CDR3 is 16 amino acids long. The CDR3 is CASSYTQSGKNTEAFF. DNA of the CDR3: TGTGCCAGCAGTTACACCCAATCGGGAAAGAACACTGAAGCTTTCTTT.

CDR3 sequence: CASSQEWSGGNYGYTF. CDR3 nucleotide sequence: TGCGCCAGCAGCCAAGAATGGTCAGGGGGCAACTATGGCTACACCTTC. The chain links TRBV4-1 to TRBJ1-2; 8 positions agree with TRBD1. CDR1 is MGHRA and CDR2 is YSYEKL in the germline V gene. The CDR3 loop spans 16 amino acids. With V trimmed by 0 bases and J by 2 bases, 5 bases remained unmatched.

This sequence joins TRBV9 and TRBJ2-7, with D perhaps matching TRBD2 (6 bases). From germline, CDR1 is SGDLS and CDR2 YYNGEE. V lost 0 bases and J 1 base, leaving 8 bases between the germline ends. The CDR3 is 14 residues long. The CDR3 loop is CASSVDGGSYEQYF. In nucleotides, the CDR3 is TGTGCCAGCAGCGTAGACGGGGGATCCTACGAGCAGTACTTC.

The rearrangement links TRBV11-3 to TRBJ2-5, with 11 bases matching TRBD2. V shed 1 base and J 5 bases; nucleotides not matched to a gene: 9. Looked up from germline, CDR1 is SGHNT and CDR2 is YENEEA. This CDR3 contains 17 residues. The CDR3 coding sequence is TGTGCCAGCAGCTTAGGTGGCCTAGCGGGGGGACGGGAGACCCAGTACTTC. Its protein is CASSLGGLAGGRETQYF.

J is TRBJ2-5 and V is TRBV10-2; weak D call: TRBD1 (6 bases). Trimming stripped 3 bases from V and 4 bases from J, with 12 bases between. Germline CDR1 WSHSY, CDR2 SAAADI. The CDR3 extends over 14 amino acids. In DNA, the CDR3 is TGCGCCAGCAGTGAAGGGGACATAGGAGAGACCCAGTACTTC. As protein: CASSEGDIGETQYF.

J is TRBJ1-3 and V is TRBV12-3 or TRBV12-4; no firm D call. The ends were cut back, 3 bases at V and 2 bases at J, with 2 bases in the middle. The CDR3 has 12 amino acids. CDR3 protein: CASSFPGNTIYF. The CDR3 nucleotides read TGTGCCAGCAGTTTTCCTGGAAACACCATATATTTT.

The chain employs TRBV7-9 and TRBJ2-7; the D is unclear. The CDR3 is 12 amino acids. Trimming removed 3 bases at V and 6 bases at J, with 9 bases between. Germline V lookup: CDR1 SEHNR, CDR2 FQNEAQ (reference sequence). DNA of the CDR3: TGTGCCAGCAGCTTGGTAAATTCCGAGCAGTACTTC. Its translation: CASSLVNSEQYF.

The J gene is TRBJ2-3, the V gene TRBV6-2 or TRBV6-3, with D possibly matching TRBD1 (5 bases). Trimming removed 6 bases at V and 8 bases at J, with 12 bases between. The CDR3 runs 12 residues. Germline values: CDR1 MNHEY, CDR2 SVGEGT. In nucleotides, the CDR3 is TGTGCCAGCAGCTCAGGGTTCGGTACGCAGTATTTT. Amino acids: CASSSGFGTQYF.

The rearrangement uses TRBV5-1 and TRBJ2-2; D remains ambiguous. The CDR3 has 16 residues. Germline CDR1 SGHRS, CDR2 YFSETQ. V dropped 2 bases and J dropped 5 bases, with 16 bases sitting between them. The CDR3 DNA sequence: TGCGCCAGCAGCTTACCCTCCTGGGTGGGGACCGGGGAGCTGTTTTTT. Protein: CASSLPSWVGTGELFF.

This rearrangement joins TRBV19 to TRBJ2-7; 7 positions agree with TRBD1. Germline CDR1 and CDR2: LNHDA and SQIVND (reference sequence). This CDR3 comprises 16 residues. The ends lost 6 bases at V and 2 bases at J; junction bases unmatched: 13. In nucleotides, the CDR3 is TGTGCCAGTAGCTTCGCCCTATACAGGGGAACCTACGAGCAGTACTTC. This encodes CASSFALYRGTYEQYF.